The 20 T cell receptor beta chains below were found in one sample sequenced in a study of CD8+CD57+ T cells in acquired aplastic anemia. It was genomic DNA that served as the template for profiling TCR beta VDJ and CDR3. From the reads, TCRdb called clonotypes with MiXCR, one entry per CDR3 protein. This table has under 200,000 distinct CDR3 sequences, around 48% appearing once. An expansion of CD8+CD57+ cells by flow cytometry had been shown in patients chosen for sequencing. The sample was sorted CD4+, CD8+, or CD8+CD57+ T cells (not recorded which) from PBMCs. The source is a human donor with aplastic anemia.

At least ten counts were recorded for this clonotype. The chain combines TRBV19 with TRBJ1-5; a weak D match, TRBD1 (6 bases). The germline CDR1 and CDR2 sequences are LNHDA and SQIVND (reference sequence). CDR3 length equals 13 residues. Trimming left V 7 bases short and J 2 bases short, with 9 bases between. In DNA form, the CDR3 reads TGTGCCAGTAAAGAGGGGGGCAATCAGCCCCAGCATTTT. It yields the protein CASKEGGNQPQHF.

This clonotype has ten or more counts. V usage is TRBV20-1 and J usage is TRBJ1-5, with D possibly being TRBD1 (6 bases). The germline V gene has CDR1 DFQATT and CDR2 SNEGSKA (reference sequence). V lost 4 bases and J 0 bases, leaving 10 bases between the germline ends. This CDR3 is built from 14 residues. CDR3 DNA: TGCAGTGCTAAGGGACAAAATAGCAATCAGCCCCAGCATTTT. Amino acids: CSAKGQNSNQPQHF.

This clonotype was counted many times. The gene calls are TRBV12-3 or TRBV12-4 and TRBJ2-1; no definite D call. Trimming took 3 bases from V and 3 from J, leaving 12 bases between them. The CDR3 sequence is 15 residues long. CDR3 in DNA: TGTGCCAGCAGTTTCTCCCCGACCTTCTACAATGAGCAGTTCTTC. Translation: CASSFSPTFYNEQFF.

This clonotype was observed many times. The V gene is TRBV20-1, the J gene TRBJ1-2; TRBD1 is a possible D gene (6 bases). CDR1 DFQATT and CDR2 SNEGSKA come from the germline V gene (reference sequence). This CDR3 is 13 amino acids long. V was cut by 0 bases and J by 5 bases, with 10 bases left in between. The CDR3 reads CSARDGQPYGYTF. The CDR3 coding sequence is TGCAGTGCTAGAGATGGACAGCCATATGGCTACACCTTC.

This clonotype was seen many times. This rearrangement joins TRBV7-3 to TRBJ2-1, with D maybe TRBD2 (6 bases). The CDR3 contains 16 residues. CDR1 is SGHTA and CDR2 is FQGTGA in the germline V gene. V was trimmed by 5 bases and J by 3 bases, leaving 17 bases between them. The CDR3 is CASSDSTSRFYNEQFF. CDR3 nucleotide sequence: TGTGCCAGCAGCGACTCCACTAGCAGGTTCTACAATGAGCAGTTCTTC.

This rearrangement joins TRBV7-7 to TRBJ2-5, with unresolved D. CDR3 length: 14 residues. Trimming cost V 1 base and J 3 bases, with 9 bases left between them. Germline V gives CDR1 SSHAT, CDR2 FNYEAQ (reference sequence). The CDR3 region has the DNA TGTGCCAGCAGCTTAGGGCCAGGTGAAGAGACCCAGTACTTC. It is translated as CASSLGPGEETQYF.

This clonotype was found many times. The chain joins TRBV19 to TRBJ1-2; D not certain. V gave up 7 bases and J gave up 2 bases, with 20 bases separating them. Germline V CDR1 and CDR2: LNHDA, SQIVND (reference sequence). This CDR3 comprises 16 residues. CDR3 nucleotide sequence: TGTGCCAGTACCTCCCGAGGGCGAGGTAAGAACTATGGCTACACCTTC. This encodes CASTSRGRGKNYGYTF.

On this clonotype: One junction end disagrees with the germline gene, perhaps due to a read error. The V and J genes are TRBV7-3 and TRBJ2-1, with TRBD1 matching 8 bases. The germline CDR1 and CDR2 sequences are SGHTA and FQGTGA. The length of the CDR3 is 14 residues. CDR3 DNA sequence: TGTGCCGGCAGCTTATGGACAGGGCCCAATGAGCAGTTCTTC. Its protein is CAGSLWTGPNEQFF.

In this sample, this clonotype turned up many times. This chain joins TRBV18 and TRBJ2-7; 8 nucleotides agree with TRBD2. Germline V gene data show CDR1 as KGHSH and CDR2 as LQKENI. CDR3 length: 14 amino acids. The V and J ends lost 1 base and 1 base, in that order; junction bases with no gene match: 0. CDR3 amino acids: CASSPLAGSYEQYF. The CDR3 DNA reads TGTGCCAGCTCACCACTAGCGGGGTCCTACGAGCAGTACTTC.

This clonotype occurred a few times. The chain couples TRBV30 to TRBJ1-3, with 12 bases fitting TRBD1. In germline, CDR1 is GTSNPN, CDR2 SVGIG (reference sequence). CDR3 length equals 15 residues. Trimming at V came to 3 bases and at J to 2 bases, leaving 2 bases not matched to a gene. The CDR3 DNA reads as TGTGCCTGGAGCTGGGACAGGGGGCCTGGAAACACCATATATTTT. Its translation is CAWSWDRGPGNTIYF.

The rearrangement uses TRBV7-3 and TRBJ1-1, with a possible D match to TRBD1 (5 bases). The length of the CDR3 is 13 residues. Between the trimmed V and J ends, which lost 5 bases and 1 base, there was a span of 8 bases. Per germline, CDR1 SGHTA and CDR2 FQGTGA. CDR3 loop: CASSRGRNTEAFF. CDR3 bases: TGTGCCAGCAGCCGGGGCAGGAACACTGAAGCTTTCTTT. Based on the CDR3 plus reference TRBV7-3 and TRBJ1-1, the full variable domain is GAGVSQTPSNKVTEKGKYVELRCDPISGHTALYWYRQSLGQGPEFLIYFQGTGAADDSGLPNDRFFAVRPEGSVSTLKIQRTERGDSAVYLCASSRGRNTEAFFGQGTRLTVV.

The chain carries TRBV19 and TRBJ1-5, with 9 bases matching TRBD1. Germline CDR1 reads LNHDA; CDR2 reads SQIVND (reference sequence). The V and J ends lost 7 bases and 4 bases, in that order; junction bases with no gene match: 8. CDR3 length equals 15 residues. In DNA, the CDR3 is TGTGCCAGTACCGCAGGACAGGGGAGAAATCAGCCCCAGCATTTT. It translates to CASTAGQGRNQPQHF.

J is TRBJ2-1 and V is TRBV20-1; 7 nucleotides agree with TRBD1. There are 11 residues in the CDR3. Trimming removed 0 bases from V and 10 bases from J; junction bases left unmatched: 0. The V gene's germline CDR1 is DFQATT and CDR2 SNEGSKA (reference sequence). CDR3 nucleotide sequence: TGCAGTGCTAGAGAGGACAGGGAGCAGTTCTTC. As protein: CSAREDREQFF.

This clonotype occurred a few times. The chain has TRBV10-3 and TRBJ2-1; perhaps D is TRBD1 or TRBD2 (5 bases each). The CDR3 loop spans 13 amino acids. Between the trimmed V and J ends, which lost 4 bases and 9 bases, there was a span of 13 bases. CDR1 and CDR2 from the germline V gene are ENHRY and SYGVKD. CDR3 sequence (DNA): TGTGCCATCAGTGCTGGGGGATCGGGTGAGCAGTTCTTC. Amino acid sequence: CAISAGGSGEQFF.

J is TRBJ1-2 and V is TRBV2, with D perhaps TRBD1 (5 bases). Germline loops: CDR1 SNHLY, CDR2 FYNNEI. The CDR3 has 14 residues. Between the trimmed V and J ends, which lost 4 bases and 6 bases, there was a span of 15 bases. CDR3 residues: CASSADGAADGYTF. The CDR3 DNA sequence: TGTGCCAGCAGTGCCGACGGGGCGGCGGATGGCTACACCTTC.

The chain employs TRBV19 and TRBJ1-6; D might be TRBD1 (6 bases). Trimming cost V 3 bases and J 9 bases, with 18 bases left between them. From germline, CDR1 is LNHDA and CDR2 SQIVND (reference sequence). The CDR3 sequence is 16 residues long. DNA for the CDR3: TGTGCCAGTAGTATGGGCCGCTTCGAGGGGGGTTCACCCCTCCACTTT. Translation: CASSMGRFEGGSPLHF.

This clonotype was seen repeatedly, ten times or more. The chain is built from TRBV6-1 and TRBJ1-3; D possibly corresponds to TRBD1 (6 bases). There are 16 residues in the CDR3. The V end was cut by 5 bases, the J end by 0 bases, with 14 bases between. Germline V gives CDR1 MNHNS, CDR2 SASEGT. As DNA, the CDR3 is TGTGCCAGCAGTAGAGGACAGCCTTCCTCTGGAAACACCATATATTTT. Translating gives CASSRGQPSSGNTIYF.

The sample holds many counts of this clonotype. CDR3 bases: TGCGCCAGCTTCGTTGGGCTAGCGGGATACGGAGAGACCCAGTACTTC. It encodes CASFVGLAGYGETQYF. The rearrangement links TRBV5-1 to TRBJ2-5; the match to TRBD2 covers 9 bases. V shed 7 bases and J 4 bases; nucleotides not matched to a gene: 14. The CDR3 spans 16 residues. Per the germline V gene, CDR1 is SGHRS and CDR2 is YFSETQ.

In this sample, this clonotype turned up once. The J gene is TRBJ2-5, the V gene TRBV20-1; weak D call: TRBD1 (6 bases). CDR1 and CDR2 from the germline V gene are DFQATT and SNEGSKA (reference sequence). The V and J ends lost 3 bases and 2 bases respectively, with 16 bases between them. The CDR3 has 15 amino acids. The CDR3: CSASSARGSQETQYF. CDR3 DNA: TGCAGTGCTAGCTCCGCCAGGGGATCTCAAGAGACCCAGTACTTC.

The V call is TRBV25-1, the J call TRBJ2-7; tentatively, D is TRBD2 (5 bases). The CDR3 has 12 amino acids. V was clipped by 5 bases and J by 3 bases, with 8 bases between them. Per the germline V gene, CDR1 is MGHDK and CDR2 is SYGVNS. In DNA form, the CDR3 reads TGTGCCAGCAGTCCGGGATACTACGAGCAGTACTTC. It encodes CASSPGYYEQYF.